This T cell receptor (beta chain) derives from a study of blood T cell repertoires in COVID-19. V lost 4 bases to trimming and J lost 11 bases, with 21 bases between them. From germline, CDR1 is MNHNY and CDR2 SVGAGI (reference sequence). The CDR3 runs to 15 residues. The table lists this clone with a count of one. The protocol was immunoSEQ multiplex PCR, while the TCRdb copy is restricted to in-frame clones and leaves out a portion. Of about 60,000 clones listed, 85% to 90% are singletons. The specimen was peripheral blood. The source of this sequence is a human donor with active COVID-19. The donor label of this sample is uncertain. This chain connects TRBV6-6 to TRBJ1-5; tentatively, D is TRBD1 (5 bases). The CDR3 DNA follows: TGTGCCAGCAGTTCCCTTCGGACGGGGGTTACGTCCCAGCATTTT. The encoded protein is CASSSLRTGVTSQHF.